This T cell receptor beta chain was found in a study of T-cell reconstitution after alpha-beta-depleted transplantation in children. Findings and limits, study-wide: Several hundred rapidly expanded clones from non-depleted graft cells reportedly supplied alpha-beta T cells about two months post-transplant. Newly produced T cells mostly provided counts and TCRbeta diversity after one year, as hyperexpanded clones declined. Recipient T cells and thymic progenitors that survived were the source of the high TCRbeta diversity seen at day 60 in some patients.

Remarks on this clonotype: Its antigen remains unidentified.

Using unique molecular identifiers, the investigators prepared the TCRbeta library. TCRdb reprocessed the PCR reads via MiXCR and lists one record per CDR3 protein. In the table there are about 300,000 distinct CDR3 sequences, roughly 9.1% of which are singletons. Between the trimmed V and J ends, which lost 4 bases and 5 bases, there was a span of 9 bases. The CDR3 is 13 residues long. Per germline, CDR1 SGHAT and CDR2 FQNNGV. The V and J genes are TRBV11-2 and TRBJ2-1, with D uncertain. The receptor's source is a boy in the first two years of life with acute myeloid leukemia, due to receive a stem cell transplant. Material: PBMCs, obtained before TCRalphabeta/CD19-depleted stem cell transplant. The DNA of the CDR3 is TGTGCCAGCAGCTCCATAACGGACAATGAGCAGTTCTTC. This sequence encodes CASSSITDNEQFF.